This is a list of T cell receptor beta chains from one sample in a study of CD8 T cells in ankylosing spondylitis. TCRdb reprocessed the 5' RACE reads via MiXCR and lists one record per CDR3 protein. The profile shows roughly 130,000 distinct CDR3 sequences, roughly 8.8% of them singletons. The sequenced sample was blood, either unsorted or a sorted T cell fraction (not recorded which). The receptors stem from a male donor with ankylosing spondylitis or in good health (not recorded which). CDR3s include the opening cysteine and the closing phenylalanine or tryptophan. Each record gives: V gene, D gene, J gene, clone size, CDR3 protein, CDR3 DNA. A D gene is named only where the DNA matches it firmly. Some rows mark clone size as missing; the rest say once, few, many or name a class of expanded clone.

>TRBV20-1|TRBD2|TRBJ2-7|many
CSAATSGSGEQYF
TGCAGTGCTGCGACTAGCGGGTCTGGCGAGCAGTACTTC
>TRBV27|TRBD2|TRBJ2-1|few
CASGLGSVNEQFF
TGTGCCAGTGGACTAGGAAGTGTCAATGAGCAGTTCTTC
>TRBV29-1|.|TRBJ2-7|.
CSARTINSYEQYF
TGCAGCGCCAGGACCATAAACTCCTACGAGCAGTACTTC
>TRBV20-1|.|TRBJ1-2|.
CSARDNGYTF
TGCAGTGCCAGGGACAACGGCTACACCTTC
>TRBV21-1|.|TRBJ2-2|.
CASIQSGELFF
TGTGCCAGCATCCAATCCGGGGAGCTGTTTTTT
>TRBV15|.|TRBJ2-1|few
CATSRDSGRHEQFF
TGTGCCACCAGCAGAGATTCGGGACGGCATGAGCAGTTCTTC
>TRBV3-1|TRBD1|TRBJ1-3|few
CASSQPRGLAGNTIYF
TGTGCCAGCAGCCAACCCAGGGGGCTGGCTGGAAACACCATATATTTT
>TRBV5-8|.|TRBJ2-1|few
CASSLYFGGTEQFF
TGTGCCAGCAGCTTGTATTTTGGGGGCACTGAGCAGTTCTTC
>TRBV10-3|TRBD1|TRBJ1-6|few
CAISLSGTASSVLHF
TGTGCCATCAGTCTTTCCGGGACAGCCTCGTCGGTCCTCCACTTT
>TRBV20-1|TRBD2|TRBJ2-1|few
CSARPRTSGRVLNEQFF
TGCAGTGCTAGACCTAGGACTAGCGGGAGGGTTCTCAATGAGCAGTTCTTC
>TRBV4-2|.|TRBJ2-3|few
CASSHPTTDTQYF
TGTGCCAGCAGCCATCCTACCACAGATACGCAGTATTTT
>TRBV28|.|TRBJ1-6|many
CASSFTRRGGNSPLHF
TGTGCCAGCAGTTTTACGCGGCGGGGCGGCAATTCACCCCTCCACTTT
>TRBV5-5|.|TRBJ2-3|many
CASSLPGSDTQYF
TGTGCCAGCAGCTTACCCGGATCAGATACGCAGTATTTT
>TRBV9|.|TRBJ2-2|many
CASSANGDTGELFF
TGTGCCAGCAGCGCCAACGGGGATACCGGGGAGCTGTTTTTT
>TRBV20-1|.|TRBJ2-3|many
CSAGGATADTQYF
TGCAGTGCCGGGGGAGCAACGGCAGATACGCAGTATTTT
>TRBV7-8|.|TRBJ2-2|.
CASSFGLAGELFF
TGTGCCAGCAGCTTCGGGTTGGCCGGGGAGCTGTTTTTT
>TRBV5-5|.|TRBJ2-5|many
CASSWGTSQETQYF
TGTGCCAGCAGCTGGGGGACGAGCCAAGAGACCCAGTACTTC
>TRBV28|TRBD1|TRBJ2-5|few
CASSPLADRVQETQYF
TGTGCCAGCAGTCCACTTGCGGACAGGGTCCAGGAGACCCAGTACTTC
>TRBV20-1|.|TRBJ2-7|many
CSARTAISVEQYF
TGCAGTGCTAGGACAGCAATCTCGGTCGAGCAGTACTTC
>TRBV11-1|.|TRBJ2-7|few
CASSLVDRAPGLVYEQYF
TGTGCCAGCAGCTTAGTAGACAGGGCCCCTGGACTAGTCTACGAGCAGTACTTC
>TRBV5-1|.|TRBJ2-2|many
CASSLAPGPARTGELFF
TGCGCCAGCAGCTTGGCCCCAGGTCCTGCAAGGACCGGGGAGCTGTTTTTT
>TRBV5-1|.|TRBJ1-2|many
CASSPEGQYGYTF
TGCGCCAGCAGCCCGGAGGGACAATATGGCTACACCTTC
>TRBV7-2|.|TRBJ2-5|many
CASSLNQETQYF
TGTGCCAGCAGCTTGAACCAAGAGACCCAGTACTTC
>TRBV12-3/TRBV12-4|.|TRBJ2-5|many
CASGVWRETQYF
TGTGCCAGCGGGGTTTGGCGGGAGACCCAGTACTTC
>TRBV20-1|TRBD1|TRBJ1-5|many
CSARDRGSTSNQPQHF
TGCAGTGCTAGGGACAGGGGATCCACTAGCAATCAGCCCCAGCATTTT
>TRBV29-1|.|TRBJ1-2|.
CSVGTGHGYTF
TGCAGCGTTGGAACAGGGCATGGCTACACCTTC
>TRBV3-1|.|TRBJ2-1|.
CASSQDPSNYNEQFF
TGTGCCAGCAGCCAAGATCCCAGCAACTACAATGAGCAGTTCTTC
>TRBV28|.|TRBJ1-2|few
CASRREGNYGYTF
TGTGCCAGCAGGAGGGAGGGTAACTATGGCTACACCTTC
>TRBV30|.|TRBJ1-2|many
CAWSGGYGYTF
TGTGCCTGGAGTGGAGGCTATGGCTACACCTTC
>TRBV20-1|TRBD1|TRBJ2-7|.
CSASGQGVYEQYF
TGCAGTGCTTCCGGACAGGGCGTCTACGAGCAGTACTTC
>TRBV20-1|TRBD1|TRBJ2-1|many
CSARADRGGSYNEQFF
TGCAGTGCTAGAGCAGACAGGGGCGGATCCTACAATGAGCAGTTCTTC
>TRBV7-2|.|TRBJ1-3|.
CASSSGNTIYF
TGTGCCAGCAGCTCAGGAAACACCATATATTTT
>TRBV3-1|TRBD1|TRBJ2-1|few
CASSPRFTGAEYNEQFF
TGTGCCAGCAGCCCTCGCTTTACAGGGGCCGAGTACAATGAGCAGTTCTTC
>TRBV13|.|TRBJ2-1|many
CASSWRGTNEQFF
TGTGCCAGCAGCTGGCGCGGGACCAATGAGCAGTTCTTC
>TRBV29-1|TRBD2|TRBJ2-1|.
CTVDPTSGRAGDEQFF
TGCACCGTCGACCCCACTAGCGGGAGGGCCGGAGATGAGCAGTTCTTC
>TRBV20-1|.|TRBJ2-7|few
CSASPGTYEQYF
TGCAGTGCTAGTCCAGGGACCTACGAGCAGTACTTC
>TRBV27|TRBD1|TRBJ2-7|few
CASSRPGQASEQYF
TGTGCCAGCAGTCGGCCGGGACAGGCAAGCGAGCAGTACTTC
>TRBV28|TRBD1|TRBJ2-5|few
CASSTWTGQETQYF
TGTGCCAGCAGTACCTGGACAGGACAAGAGACCCAGTACTTC
>TRBV7-2|.|TRBJ1-2|few
CASSLGPGKNYGYTF
TGTGCCAGCAGCTTAGGCCCGGGGAAAAACTATGGCTACACCTTC
>TRBV20-1|.|TRBJ1-5|.
CSARPQASQPQHF
TGCAGTGCTAGACCGCAGGCTAGTCAGCCCCAGCATTTT
>TRBV7-2|.|TRBJ2-7|few
CASSLSRGETYEQYF
TGTGCCAGCAGCTTAAGCAGGGGAGAAACCTACGAGCAGTACTTC
>TRBV20-1|.|TRBJ2-1|many
CSARSDGRLNNEQFF
TGCAGTGCTAGATCTGACGGTCGTTTAAACAATGAGCAGTTCTTC
>TRBV29-1|TRBD2|TRBJ2-1|many
CSAWTSGSSYNEQFF
TGCAGCGCTTGGACTAGCGGGAGCTCCTACAATGAGCAGTTCTTC
>TRBV6-1|TRBD1|TRBJ2-2|few
CASGRTGNTGELFF
TGTGCCAGCGGGCGGACAGGGAACACCGGGGAGCTGTTTTTT
>TRBV12-3/TRBV12-4|.|TRBJ2-7|.
CASSFLGPEQYF
TGTGCCAGCAGTTTCCTAGGCCCGGAGCAGTACTTC
>TRBV6-1|TRBD2|TRBJ2-1|.
CASSGGILPYNEQFF
TGTGCCAGCTCGGGAGGGATCCTCCCTTACAATGAGCAGTTCTTC